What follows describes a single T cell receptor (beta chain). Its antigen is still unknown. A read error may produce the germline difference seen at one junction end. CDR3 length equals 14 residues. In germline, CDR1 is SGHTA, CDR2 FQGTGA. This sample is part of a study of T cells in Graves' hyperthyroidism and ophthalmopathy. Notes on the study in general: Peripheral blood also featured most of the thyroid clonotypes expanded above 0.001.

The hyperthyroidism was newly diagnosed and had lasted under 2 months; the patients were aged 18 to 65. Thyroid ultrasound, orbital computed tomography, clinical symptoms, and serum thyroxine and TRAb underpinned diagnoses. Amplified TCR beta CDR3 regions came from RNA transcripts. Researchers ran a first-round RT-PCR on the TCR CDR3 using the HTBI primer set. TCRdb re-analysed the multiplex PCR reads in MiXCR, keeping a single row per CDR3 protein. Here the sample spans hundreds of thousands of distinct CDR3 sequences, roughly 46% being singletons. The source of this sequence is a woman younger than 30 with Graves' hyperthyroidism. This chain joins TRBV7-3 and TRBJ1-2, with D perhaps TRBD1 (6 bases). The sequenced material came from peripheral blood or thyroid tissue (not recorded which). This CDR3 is CASSSNDRNYGYAF. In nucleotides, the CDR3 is TGTGCCAGCAGCTCCAACGACAGGAATTATGGCTACGCCTTC.